A single sample gave rise to the 5 T cell receptor beta chains below, sequenced in a study of cytomegalovirus exposure and HLA in healthy donors. 60 Vbeta and 13 Jbeta primers were used in PCR. Sequencing used immunoSEQ multiplex PCR; TCRdb keeps in-frame clones, though not all of them. The sample includes about 90,000 clones, around four fifths of them seen just once. Sequencing was done on a sample of PBMCs. Every receptor here comes from a man aged 25-45 years in good health and CMV-seronegative.

The V gene is TRBV11-2, the J gene TRBJ1-4; D perhaps matches TRBD1 (5 bases). The V and J ends lost 5 bases and 6 bases respectively, with 13 bases between them. The CDR3 has 14 residues. The germline gives CDR1 SGHAT, CDR2 FQNNGV. The CDR3 here is CASSLGAWDEKLFF. The CDR3 nucleotides read TGTGCCAGCAGCCTAGGGGCCTGGGATGAAAAACTGTTTTTT.

The V and J genes are TRBV11-2 and TRBJ2-5; D unresolved. Trimming took off 3 bases at V and 1 base at J, with 6 bases between the two ends. This CDR3 spans 13 amino acids. The germline V gene has CDR1 SGHAT and CDR2 FQNNGV. The CDR3 coding sequence is TGTGCCAGCAGCTTGGGCAGCCAAGAGACCCAGTACTTC. This translates into CASSLGSQETQYF.

This chain uses TRBV7-9 with TRBJ1-2; possible D gene TRBD1, 5 bases. The germline CDR1 and CDR2 sequences are SEHNR and FQNEAQ (reference sequence). The CDR3 is 11 residues long. Trimming took off 11 bases at V and 2 bases at J, with 9 bases between the two ends. CDR3 nucleotide sequence: TGTGCCGGAGACAGCAACTATGGCTACACCTTC. It encodes CAGDSNYGYTF.

The V gene is TRBV7-3, the J gene TRBJ2-7; 7 nucleotides match TRBD1. Germline V lookup: CDR1 SGHTA, CDR2 FQGTGA. CDR3 length: 15 amino acids. The V and J ends lost 2 bases and 5 bases, in that order; junction bases with no gene match: 9. The DNA of the CDR3 is TGTGCCAGCAGCTTACAACCAGGGGGAACCCACGAGCAGTACTTC. Amino acid sequence: CASSLQPGGTHEQYF.

This chain uses TRBV7-3 with TRBJ2-1, with D tentatively TRBD2 (6 bases). Germline V CDR1 and CDR2: SGHTA, FQGTGA. V was pared by 1 base and J by 10 bases, with 11 bases between. The CDR3 length is 13 residues. The CDR3 reads CASSLRGGEEQFF. The CDR3 DNA reads TGTGCCAGCAGCTTAAGGGGCGGGGAGGAGCAGTTCTTC.